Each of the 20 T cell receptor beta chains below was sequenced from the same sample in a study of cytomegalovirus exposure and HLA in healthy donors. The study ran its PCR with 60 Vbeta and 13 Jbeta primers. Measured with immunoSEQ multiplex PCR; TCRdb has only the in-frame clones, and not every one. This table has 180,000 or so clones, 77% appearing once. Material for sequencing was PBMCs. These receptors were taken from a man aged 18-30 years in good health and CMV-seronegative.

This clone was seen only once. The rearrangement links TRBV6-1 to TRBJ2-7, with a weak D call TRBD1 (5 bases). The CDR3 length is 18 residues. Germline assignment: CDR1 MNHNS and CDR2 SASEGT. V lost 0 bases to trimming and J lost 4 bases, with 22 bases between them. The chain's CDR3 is CASSEAPSLNSRTYEQYF. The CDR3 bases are TGTGCCAGCAGTGAAGCTCCCTCTCTGAATTCGAGGACATACGAGCAGTACTTC.

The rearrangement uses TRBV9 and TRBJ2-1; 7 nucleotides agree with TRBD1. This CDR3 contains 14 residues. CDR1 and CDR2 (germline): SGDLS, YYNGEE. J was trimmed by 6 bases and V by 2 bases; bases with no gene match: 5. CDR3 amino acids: CASSVSGTANEQFF. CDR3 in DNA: TGTGCCAGCAGCGTGTCCGGGACAGCCAATGAGCAGTTCTTC.

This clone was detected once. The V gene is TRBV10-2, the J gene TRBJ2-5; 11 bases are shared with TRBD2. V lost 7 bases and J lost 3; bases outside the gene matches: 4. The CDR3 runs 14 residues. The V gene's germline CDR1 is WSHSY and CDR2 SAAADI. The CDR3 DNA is TGCGCCAGCAATAGCGGGGGGGCAGAAGAGACCCAGTACTTC. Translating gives CASNSGGAEETQYF.

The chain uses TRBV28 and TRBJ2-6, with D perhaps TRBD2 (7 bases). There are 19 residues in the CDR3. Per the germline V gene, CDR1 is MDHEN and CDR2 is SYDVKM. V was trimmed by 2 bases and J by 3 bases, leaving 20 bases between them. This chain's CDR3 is CASSLPGPSRGLGANVLTF. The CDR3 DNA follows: TGTGCCAGCAGTTTACCGGGGCCCTCGCGGGGGCTTGGGGCCAACGTCCTGACTTTC.

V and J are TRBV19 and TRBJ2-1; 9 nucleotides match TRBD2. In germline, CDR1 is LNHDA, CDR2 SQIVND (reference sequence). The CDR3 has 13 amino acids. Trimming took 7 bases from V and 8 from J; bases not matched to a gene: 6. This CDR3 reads CASTPGLAHEQFF. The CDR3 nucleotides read TGTGCCAGTACTCCGGGACTAGCCCATGAGCAGTTCTTC.

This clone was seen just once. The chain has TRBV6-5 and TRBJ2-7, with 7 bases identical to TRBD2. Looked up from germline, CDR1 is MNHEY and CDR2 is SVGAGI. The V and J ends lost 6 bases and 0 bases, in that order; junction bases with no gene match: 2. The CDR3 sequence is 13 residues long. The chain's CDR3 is CASRGGVSYEQYF. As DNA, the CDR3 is TGTGCCAGCAGGGGGGGGGTCTCCTACGAGCAGTACTTC.

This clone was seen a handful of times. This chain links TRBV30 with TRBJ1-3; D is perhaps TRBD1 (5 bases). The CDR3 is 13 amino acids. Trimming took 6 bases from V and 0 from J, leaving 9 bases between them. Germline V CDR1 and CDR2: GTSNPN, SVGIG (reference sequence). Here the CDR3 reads CACRVISGNTIYF. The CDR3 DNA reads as TGTGCCTGCAGGGTGATCTCTGGAAACACCATATATTTT.

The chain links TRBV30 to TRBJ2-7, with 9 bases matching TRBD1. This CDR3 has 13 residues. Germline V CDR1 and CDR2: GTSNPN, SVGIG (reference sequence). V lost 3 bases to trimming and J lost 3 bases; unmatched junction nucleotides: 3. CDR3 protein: CAWSRQGGYEQYF. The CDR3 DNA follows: TGTGCCTGGAGCCGACAGGGGGGCTACGAGCAGTACTTC. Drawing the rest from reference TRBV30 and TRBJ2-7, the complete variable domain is SQTIHQWPATLVQPVGSPLSLECTVEGTSNPNLYWYRQAAGRGLQLLFYSVGIGQISSEVPQNLSASRPQDRQFILSSKKLLLSDSGFYLCAWSRQGGYEQYFGPGTRLTVT.

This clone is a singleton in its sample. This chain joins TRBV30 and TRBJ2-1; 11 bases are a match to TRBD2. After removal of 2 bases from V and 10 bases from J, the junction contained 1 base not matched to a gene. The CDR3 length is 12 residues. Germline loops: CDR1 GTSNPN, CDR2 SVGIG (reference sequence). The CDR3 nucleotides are TGTGCCTGGAGTCGACTAGCGGGAGAGCAGTTCTTC. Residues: CAWSRLAGEQFF. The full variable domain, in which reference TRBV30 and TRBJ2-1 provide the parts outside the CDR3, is SQTIHQWPATLVQPVGSPLSLECTVEGTSNPNLYWYRQAAGRGLQLLFYSVGIGQISSEVPQNLSASRPQDRQFILSSKKLLLSDSGFYLCAWSRLAGEQFFGPGTRLTVL.

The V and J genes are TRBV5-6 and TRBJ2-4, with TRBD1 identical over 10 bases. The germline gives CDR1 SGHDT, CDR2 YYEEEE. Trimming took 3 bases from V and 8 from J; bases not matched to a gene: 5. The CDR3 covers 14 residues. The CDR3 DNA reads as TGTGCCAGCAGCTGGGACAGGGGCTGGGACATTCAGTACTTC. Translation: CASSWDRGWDIQYF.

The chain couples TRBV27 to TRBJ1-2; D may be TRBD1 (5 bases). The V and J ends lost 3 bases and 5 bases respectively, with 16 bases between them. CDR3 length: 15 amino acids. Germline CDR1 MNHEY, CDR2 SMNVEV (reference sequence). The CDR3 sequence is CASSLGSGVSYGYTF. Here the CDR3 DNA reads TGTGCCAGCAGTTTGGGATCGGGGGTTTCATATGGCTACACCTTC.

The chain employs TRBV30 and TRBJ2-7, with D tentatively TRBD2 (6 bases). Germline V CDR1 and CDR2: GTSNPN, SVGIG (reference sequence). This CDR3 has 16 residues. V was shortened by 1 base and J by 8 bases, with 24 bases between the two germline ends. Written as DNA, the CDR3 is TGTGCCTGGAGTGCCCCCGGAGCGTCGGGAGAGAAAAAGCAGTACTTC. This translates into CAWSAPGASGEKKQYF.

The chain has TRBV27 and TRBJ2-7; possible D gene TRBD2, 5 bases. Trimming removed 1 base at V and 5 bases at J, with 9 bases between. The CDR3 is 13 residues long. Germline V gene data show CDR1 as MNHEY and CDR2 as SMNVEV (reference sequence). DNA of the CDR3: TGTGCCAGCAGTTTATACGGGGTTGACGAGCAGTACTTC. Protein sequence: CASSLYGVDEQYF.

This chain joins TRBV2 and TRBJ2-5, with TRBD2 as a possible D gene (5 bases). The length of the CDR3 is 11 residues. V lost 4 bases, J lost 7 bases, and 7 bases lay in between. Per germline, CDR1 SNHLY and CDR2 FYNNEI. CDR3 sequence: CASSAAGTQYF. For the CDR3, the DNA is TGTGCCAGCAGTGCTGCGGGGACCCAGTACTTC.

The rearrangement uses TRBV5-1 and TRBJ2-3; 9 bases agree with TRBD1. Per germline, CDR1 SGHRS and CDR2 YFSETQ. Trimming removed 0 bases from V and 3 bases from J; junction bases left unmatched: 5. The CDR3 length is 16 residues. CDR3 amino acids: CASSLADRGPTDTQYF. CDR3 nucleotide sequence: TGCGCCAGCAGCTTGGCGGACAGGGGTCCTACAGATACGCAGTATTTT.

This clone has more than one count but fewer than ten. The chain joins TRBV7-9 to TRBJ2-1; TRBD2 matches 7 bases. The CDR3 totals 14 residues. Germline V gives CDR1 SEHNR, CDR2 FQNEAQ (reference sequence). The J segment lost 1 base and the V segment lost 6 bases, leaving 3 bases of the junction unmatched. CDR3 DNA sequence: TGTGCCAGCAGGCTAGCGGCGTCCTACAATGAGCAGTTCTTC. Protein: CASRLAASYNEQFF.

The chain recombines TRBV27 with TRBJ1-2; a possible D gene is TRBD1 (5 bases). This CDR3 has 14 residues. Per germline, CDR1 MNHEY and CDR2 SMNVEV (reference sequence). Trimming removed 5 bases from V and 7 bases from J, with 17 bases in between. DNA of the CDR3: TGTGCCAGCAGTCGGGGGGGGAGAGCCCGTGGCTACACCTTC. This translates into CASSRGGRARGYTF.

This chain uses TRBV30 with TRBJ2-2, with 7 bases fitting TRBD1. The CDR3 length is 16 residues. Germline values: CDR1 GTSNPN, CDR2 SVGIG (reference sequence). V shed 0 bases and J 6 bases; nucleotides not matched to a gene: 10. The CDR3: CAWSVPRGYFAGELFF. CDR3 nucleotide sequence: TGTGCCTGGAGTGTTCCCAGGGGGTATTTCGCCGGGGAGCTGTTTTTT.

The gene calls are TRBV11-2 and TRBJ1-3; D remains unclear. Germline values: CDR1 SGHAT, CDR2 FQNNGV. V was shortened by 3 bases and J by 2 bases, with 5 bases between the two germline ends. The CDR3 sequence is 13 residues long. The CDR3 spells CASSFQTGNTIYF. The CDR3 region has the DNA TGTGCCAGCAGCTTCCAAACTGGAAACACCATATATTTT.

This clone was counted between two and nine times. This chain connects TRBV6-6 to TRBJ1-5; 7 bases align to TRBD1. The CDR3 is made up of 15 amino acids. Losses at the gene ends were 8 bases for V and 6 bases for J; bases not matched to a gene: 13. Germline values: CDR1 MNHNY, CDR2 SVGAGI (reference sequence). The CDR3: CASLPGQSGRQPQHF. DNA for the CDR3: TGTGCCAGCCTCCCGGGACAGTCGGGTCGTCAGCCCCAGCATTTT.